This T cell receptor beta chain emerged from a study of CD8 T cells in acute hepatitis C reinfection. Notes on the study in general: All groups preferentially used TRBV04 and TRBV06, which was not due to overrepresentation in the naive pool.

This clone appeared a few times. Its specificity is not known. Time point reported: naive CD8 control sorted from an acute-time-point sample. People who inject drugs in the Montreal Hepatitis C Cohort were donors. V lost 4 bases to trimming and J lost 3 bases, with 18 bases between them. The CDR3 totals 16 residues. Per the germline V gene, CDR1 is PRHDT and CDR2 is FYEKMQ (reference sequence). The data were produced by immunoSEQ multiplex PCR, yet TCRdb's version contains in-frame clones alone and is incomplete. The sample includes over 30,000 clones, roughly 88% of them seen just once. This chain uses TRBV13 with TRBJ1-2; weak D call: TRBD1 (5 bases). The receptor comes from a woman aged 18 to 35 who spontaneously cleared hepatitis C infection. The material sequenced was naive CD8+ T cells from PBMCs. The CDR3 DNA reads TGTGCCAGCAGCTCCCCGGGGGTAGGGCAGGACTATGGCTACACCTTC. As protein: CASSSPGVGQDYGYTF. Looking up the rest from reference TRBV13 and TRBJ1-2 gives the full variable domain: AAGVIQSPRHLIKEKRETATLKCYPIPRHDTVYWYQQGPGQDPQFLISFYEKMQSDKGSIPDRFSAQQFSDYHSELNMSSLELGDSALYFCASSSPGVGQDYGYTFGSGTRLTVV.